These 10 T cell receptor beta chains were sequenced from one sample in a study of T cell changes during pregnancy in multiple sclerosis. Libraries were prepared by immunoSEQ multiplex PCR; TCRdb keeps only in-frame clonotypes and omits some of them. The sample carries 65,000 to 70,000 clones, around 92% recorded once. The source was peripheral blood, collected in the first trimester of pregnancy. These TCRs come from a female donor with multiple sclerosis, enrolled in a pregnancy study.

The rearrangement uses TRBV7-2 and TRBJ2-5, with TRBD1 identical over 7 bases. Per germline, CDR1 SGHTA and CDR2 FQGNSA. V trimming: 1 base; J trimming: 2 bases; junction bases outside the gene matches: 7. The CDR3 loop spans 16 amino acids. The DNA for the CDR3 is TGTGCCAGCAGCTTAGGGACAGGATGGGGGCAAGAGACCCAGTACTTC. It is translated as CASSLGTGWGQETQYF.

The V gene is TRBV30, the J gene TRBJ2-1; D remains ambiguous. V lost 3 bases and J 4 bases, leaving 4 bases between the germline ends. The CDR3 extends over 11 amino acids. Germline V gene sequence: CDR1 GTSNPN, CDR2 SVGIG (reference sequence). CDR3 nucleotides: TGTGCCTGGAGCCATTACAATGAGCAGTTCTTC. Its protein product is CAWSHYNEQFF.

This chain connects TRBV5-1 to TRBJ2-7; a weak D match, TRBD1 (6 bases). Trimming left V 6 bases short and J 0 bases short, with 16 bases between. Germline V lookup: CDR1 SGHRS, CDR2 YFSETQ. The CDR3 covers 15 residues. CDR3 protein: CASTLTGNPSYEQYF. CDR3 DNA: TGCGCCAGCACCCTTACAGGGAACCCCTCCTACGAGCAGTACTTC.

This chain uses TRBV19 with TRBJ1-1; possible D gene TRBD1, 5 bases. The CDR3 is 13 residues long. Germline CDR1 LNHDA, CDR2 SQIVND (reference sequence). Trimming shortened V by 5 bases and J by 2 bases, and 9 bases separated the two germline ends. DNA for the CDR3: TGTGCCAGTAGTCCGCAGGGTAACACTGAAGCTTTCTTT. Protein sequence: CASSPQGNTEAFF.

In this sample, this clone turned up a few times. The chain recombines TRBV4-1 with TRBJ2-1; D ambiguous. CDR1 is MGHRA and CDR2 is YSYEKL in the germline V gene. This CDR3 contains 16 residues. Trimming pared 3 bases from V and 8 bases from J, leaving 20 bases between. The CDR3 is CASSHEMQVKIYEQFF. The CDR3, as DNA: TGCGCCAGCAGCCACGAGATGCAGGTCAAGATCTATGAGCAGTTCTTC.

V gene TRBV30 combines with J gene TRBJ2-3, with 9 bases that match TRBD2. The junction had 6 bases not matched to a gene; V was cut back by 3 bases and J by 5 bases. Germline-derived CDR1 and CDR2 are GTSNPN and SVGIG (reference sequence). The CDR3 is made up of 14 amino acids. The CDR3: CAWRGLAFGDTQYF. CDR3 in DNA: TGTGCCTGGAGGGGACTAGCATTCGGAGATACGCAGTATTTT.

CDR3 residues: CASSRAGDPTTEQYF. The CDR3 region has the DNA TGTGCCAGTAGTAGAGCGGGAGACCCCACTACGGAGCAGTACTTC. The chain uses TRBV19 and TRBJ2-7, with 8 bases aligning to TRBD2. Germline lookup yields CDR1 LNHDA and CDR2 SQIVND (reference sequence). This CDR3 is 15 amino acids long. Trimming at V came to 4 bases and at J to 7 bases, leaving 12 bases not matched to a gene.

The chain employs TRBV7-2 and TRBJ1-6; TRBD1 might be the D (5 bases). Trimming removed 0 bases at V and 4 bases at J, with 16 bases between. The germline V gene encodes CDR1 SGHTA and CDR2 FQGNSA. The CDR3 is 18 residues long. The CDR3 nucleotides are TGTGCCAGCAGCTTAGCTACAGGTCCGCTCTCATATAATTCACCCCTCCACTTT. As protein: CASSLATGPLSYNSPLHF. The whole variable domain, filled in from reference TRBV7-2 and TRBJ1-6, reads GAGVSQSPSNKVTEKGKDVELRCDPISGHTALYWYRQSLGQGLEFLIYFQGNSAPDKSGLPSDRFSAERTGGSVSTLTIQRTQQEDSAVYLCASSLATGPLSYNSPLHFGNGTRLTVT.

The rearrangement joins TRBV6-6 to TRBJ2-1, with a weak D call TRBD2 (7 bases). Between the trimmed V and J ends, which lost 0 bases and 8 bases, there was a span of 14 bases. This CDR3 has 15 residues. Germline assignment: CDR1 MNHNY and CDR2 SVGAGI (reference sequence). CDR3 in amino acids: CASSYSFGGADEQFF. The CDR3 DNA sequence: TGTGCCAGCAGTTACTCCTTTGGGGGGGCGGATGAGCAGTTCTTC.

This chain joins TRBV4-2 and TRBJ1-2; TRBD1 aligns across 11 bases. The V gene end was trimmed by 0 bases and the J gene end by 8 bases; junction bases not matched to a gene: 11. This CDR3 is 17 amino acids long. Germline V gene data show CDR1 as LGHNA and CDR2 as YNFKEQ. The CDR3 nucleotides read TGTGCCAGCAGCCAAGACGTGGGACAGGGGGTATTTCGGGGCTACACCTTC. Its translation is CASSQDVGQGVFRGYTF.